The 17 T cell receptor beta chains listed next were all sequenced from one sample in a study of T cell changes during pregnancy in multiple sclerosis. The table came from immunoSEQ multiplex PCR; TCRdb's copy has only in-frame clones and leaves some out. The data show approximately 100,000 clones, roughly 90% seen once. This specimen was peripheral blood, taken after pregnancy. These TCRs come from a female donor with multiple sclerosis, enrolled in a pregnancy study.

This rearrangement joins TRBV15 to TRBJ1-2; possibly TRBD1 for D (5 bases). V gave up 4 bases and J gave up 7 bases, with 22 bases separating them. CDR1 LNHNV and CDR2 YYDKDF come from the germline V gene (reference sequence). This CDR3 is built from 16 residues. The CDR3: CATSKGTASWVGGYTF. The CDR3, as DNA: TGTGCCACCAGCAAGGGGACTGCATCCTGGGTTGGTGGCTACACCTTC. The variable domain in full, with the rest retrieved from reference TRBV15 and TRBJ1-2, is DAMVIQNPRYQVTQFGKPVTLSCSQTLNHNVMYWYQQKSSQAPKLLFHYYDKDFNNEADTPDNFQSRRPNTSFCFLDIRSPGLGDTAMYLCATSKGTASWVGGYTFGSGTRLTVV.

The chain employs TRBV6-4 and TRBJ2-2; TRBD1 matches at 10 bases. The CDR3 covers 16 residues. V gave up 5 bases and J gave up 7 bases; unmatched junction bases: 10. CDR1 and CDR2 (germline): MRHNA, SNTAGT. CDR3 coding DNA: TGTGCCAGCAGTCTATCCGGGACAGGGGTTCACGGGGAGCTGTTTTTT. Its translation: CASSLSGTGVHGELFF.

This chain uses TRBV2 with TRBJ1-4; a weak D match, TRBD1 (6 bases). Germline CDR1 reads SNHLY; CDR2 reads FYNNEI. V was clipped by 5 bases and J by 8 bases, with 18 bases between them. CDR3 size: 15 residues. The CDR3: CASSSDRPGNEKLFF. The DNA for the CDR3 is TGTGCCAGCAGTTCGGACAGACCAGGCAACGAAAAACTGTTTTTT.

This clone was counted a few times. This chain connects TRBV10-1 to TRBJ2-2; D is unclear. Germline V lookup: CDR1 WNHNN, CDR2 SYGVQD (reference sequence). The CDR3 spans 13 residues. V was cut by 3 bases and J by 8 bases, with 10 bases left in between. The CDR3 DNA is TGCGCCAGCAGTGATCGGGTAACAGGGGAGCTGTTTTTT. It codes for CASSDRVTGELFF.

The V call is TRBV5-1, the J call TRBJ2-1; 13 positions match TRBD2. Germline CDR1 reads SGHRS; CDR2 reads YFSETQ. The CDR3 is made up of 17 amino acids. V shed 4 bases, J shed 0 bases, and the junction held 4 bases outside the gene matches. The chain's CDR3 is CASSAWTSGSSYNEQFF. CDR3 DNA: TGCGCCAGCAGCGCGTGGACTAGCGGGAGCTCCTACAATGAGCAGTTCTTC.

V is TRBV6-5 and J is TRBJ2-5; TRBD1 is a possible D gene (5 bases). Deletions cut 9 bases from V and 5 bases from J, with 16 bases between. Germline V gives CDR1 MNHEY, CDR2 SVGAGI. This CDR3 comprises 13 residues. CDR3 bases: TGTGCCAGTAGCAGGGATAAGGGGGAGACCCAGTACTTC. This translates into CASSRDKGETQYF.

J is TRBJ2-3 and V is TRBV5-1; D uncertain. The germline V and J ends were trimmed by 4 bases and 3 bases, with 9 bases remaining between them. This CDR3 contains 13 residues. Germline lookup yields CDR1 SGHRS and CDR2 YFSETQ. The CDR3 reads CASSLVVTDTQYF. As DNA, the CDR3 is TGCGCCAGCAGCCTTGTTGTGACAGATACGCAGTATTTT.

This chain links TRBV7-2 with TRBJ2-1; TRBD2 agrees at 8 bases. The CDR3 has 16 amino acids. The ends lost 4 bases at V and 8 bases at J; junction bases unmatched: 13. Germline assignment: CDR1 SGHTA and CDR2 FQGNSA. The CDR3: CASSSALAGQGDEQFF. CDR3 coding DNA: TGTGCCAGCAGCTCCGCTCTAGCGGGCCAGGGAGATGAGCAGTTCTTC.

The chain carries TRBV2 and TRBJ1-2; D ambiguous. The germline V gene encodes CDR1 SNHLY and CDR2 FYNNEI. The CDR3 is 12 residues long. Trimming took 8 bases from V and 6 from J, leaving 13 bases between them. The DNA of the CDR3 is TGTGCCAGCCGCCGGGGTCCCCATGGCTACACCTTC. This gives the protein CASRRGPHGYTF. The variable domain in full, with the rest retrieved from reference TRBV2 and TRBJ1-2, is EPEVTQTPSHQVTQMGQEVILRCVPISNHLYFYWYRQILGQKVEFLVSFYNNEISEKSEIFDDQFSVERPDGSNFTLKIRSTKLEDSAMYFCASRRGPHGYTFGSGTRLTVV.

The J gene is TRBJ1-3, the V gene TRBV9; TRBD1 is a possible D gene (6 bases). The CDR3 is 14 residues long. Germline lookup yields CDR1 SGDLS and CDR2 YYNGEE. V gave up 1 base and J gave up 7 bases, with 12 bases separating them. CDR3 loop: CASSVIPGENTIYF. The CDR3 bases are TGTGCCAGCAGCGTAATTCCAGGGGAGAACACCATATATTTT.

This chain joins TRBV5-6 and TRBJ2-5; TRBD1 matches at 8 bases. This CDR3 contains 15 residues. Germline CDR1 and CDR2: SGHDT and YYEEEE. Losses at the gene ends were 3 bases for V and 5 bases for J; bases not matched to a gene: 9. CDR3 sequence: CASSSVGQGQETQYF. CDR3 in DNA: TGTGCCAGCAGCTCGGTCGGACAGGGTCAGGAGACCCAGTACTTC.

The chain links TRBV5-4 to TRBJ2-5; 9 bases are a match to TRBD2. CDR1 SGHNT and CDR2 YYREEE come from the germline V gene (reference sequence). The CDR3 has 16 residues. Unmatched junction bases numbered 6, after V lost 0 bases and J lost 3 bases. The CDR3 sequence: CASSLGSGGGEETQYF. As DNA, the CDR3 is TGTGCCAGCAGCTTGGGTAGCGGGGGCGGGGAAGAGACCCAGTACTTC.

The V call is TRBV9, the J call TRBJ2-3, with 8 bases lining up with TRBD1. J lost 2 bases, V lost 3 bases, and 5 bases had no gene match. The CDR3 spans 15 residues. Germline V CDR1 and CDR2: SGDLS, YYNGEE. CDR3: CASSGQGTITDTQYF. The CDR3 DNA sequence: TGTGCCAGCAGCGGACAGGGGACGATCACAGATACGCAGTATTTT.

J is TRBJ2-2 and V is TRBV7-7; D remains ambiguous. V shed 5 bases and J shed 2 bases, with 15 bases lying between them. This CDR3 region has 16 residues. The germline V gene has CDR1 SSHAT and CDR2 FNYEAQ (reference sequence). CDR3 sequence: CASSPKTFPNTGELFF. The DNA for the CDR3 is TGTGCCAGCAGCCCCAAGACTTTTCCCAACACCGGGGAGCTGTTTTTT.

The rearrangement links TRBV7-9 to TRBJ2-3; D ambiguous. The CDR3 contains 13 residues. V gave up 5 bases and J gave up 6 bases, with 12 bases separating them. CDR1 SEHNR and CDR2 FQNEAQ come from the germline V gene (reference sequence). In nucleotides, the CDR3 is TGTGCCAGCAGCCCCCCCCAGCGCGATACGCAGTATTTT. Its translation: CASSPPQRDTQYF.

The V call is TRBV10-3, the J call TRBJ1-2; D is unresolved. Germline V lookup: CDR1 ENHRY, CDR2 SYGVKD. V was clipped by 2 bases and J by 5 bases, with 15 bases between them. CDR3 length: 15 amino acids. The CDR3 nucleotides read TGTGCCATCAGTGAGGTTGAGGGATCCCCATATGGCTACACCTTC. As protein: CAISEVEGSPYGYTF.

The chain combines TRBV9 with TRBJ2-5; 8 nucleotides line up with TRBD2. The CDR3 consists of 16 residues. The germline V gene encodes CDR1 SGDLS and CDR2 YYNGEE. Trimming at V came to 3 bases and at J to 0 bases, leaving 7 bases not matched to a gene. CDR3 protein: CASSAAVLADQETQYF. CDR3 nucleotides: TGTGCCAGCAGCGCCGCTGTACTAGCGGACCAAGAGACCCAGTACTTC.